These 15 T cell receptor beta chains originate from one sample sequenced in a study of blood T cells in healthy people across ages. Through a sample-barcoded 5' primer and a J-beta primer mix, a second PCR was run for 7 to 11 cycles. One entry per CDR3 protein results from TCRdb running MiXCR on the 5' RACE reads. The sample lists hundreds of thousands of distinct CDR3 sequences, about 32% occurring once. Sequencing was performed on blood. These receptors came from a woman older than 75 in good health.

The chain couples TRBV20-1 to TRBJ1-2; perhaps TRBD1 as D (5 bases). The CDR3 extends over 12 amino acids. The V gene's germline CDR1 is DFQATT and CDR2 SNEGSKA (reference sequence). The ends were cut back, 3 bases at V and 4 bases at J, with 9 bases in the middle. CDR3 DNA: TGCAGTGCTAGTCCCGGGGGCTATGGCTACACCTTC. It codes for CSASPGGYGYTF.

This clonotype turned up a few times. One base away lies a much larger clone, so this may be a sequencing read error. The chain combines TRBV20-1 with TRBJ1-2, with 8 positions matching TRBD1. Per the germline V gene, CDR1 is DFQATT and CDR2 is SNEGSKA (reference sequence). Trimming cost V 5 bases and J 6 bases; bases outside gene matches: 11. CDR3 length: 14 amino acids. CDR3 coding DNA: TGCAGTGCTGGGGGGGCCTCAGGGGGCGATGGCTACACCTTC. This sequence encodes CSAGGASGGDGYTF.

By proportion, this clonotype is medium-sized. The chain combines TRBV20-1 with TRBJ1-2; maybe TRBD1 (5 bases). The CDR3 is 14 amino acids. The V end lost 0 bases, the J end lost 3 bases, and 11 bases lay between the germline ends. CDR1 is DFQATT, CDR2 SNEGSKA, per germline (reference sequence). The CDR3 region is CSARDHGADYGYTF. CDR3 coding DNA: TGCAGTGCTAGAGATCACGGGGCTGACTATGGCTACACCTTC.

This clonotype was observed many times. The V gene is TRBV4-1, the J gene TRBJ2-7; either TRBD1 or TRBD2 may fit D (6 bases each). Germline loops: CDR1 MGHRA, CDR2 YSYEKL. Between the trimmed V and J ends, which lost 0 bases and 3 bases, there was a span of 9 bases. The CDR3 covers 14 residues. The CDR3: CASSQDRGDYEQYF. The DNA of the CDR3 is TGCGCCAGCAGCCAAGATAGGGGGGACTACGAGCAGTACTTC.

This clonotype was seen ten or more times. V gene TRBV25-1 combines with J gene TRBJ2-7; 9 nucleotides agree with TRBD1. The CDR3 length is 15 residues. CDR1 MGHDK and CDR2 SYGVNS come from the germline V gene. Trimming removed 1 base from V and 9 bases from J; junction bases left unmatched: 10. The CDR3 sequence: CASSEFGTGSKGQYF. The CDR3 region has the DNA TGTGCCAGCAGTGAATTTGGGACAGGGTCTAAAGGGCAGTACTTC.

V and J are TRBV20-1 and TRBJ2-1; 13 nucleotides line up with TRBD2. TRBJ2-7 explains the end of the DNA better; the J call may be wrong. CDR1 and CDR2 from the germline V gene are DFQATT and SNEGSKA (reference sequence). The CDR3 sequence is 16 residues long. For the CDR3, the DNA is TGCAGTGCTGGAACTAGCGGGGGGGCCCAATACAATGAGCAGTACTTC. Protein product: CSAGTSGGAQYNEQYF.

The chain combines TRBV5-6 with TRBJ1-6, with D possibly being TRBD1 (5 bases). Trimming pared 2 bases from V and 0 bases from J, leaving 12 bases between. The CDR3 runs to 17 residues. In germline, CDR1 is SGHDT, CDR2 YYEEEE. CDR3 coding DNA: TGTGCCAGCAGCTTCTTGACAGCGAGCTCCTATAATTCACCCCTCCACTTT. Translation: CASSFLTASSYNSPLHF.

With regard to this clonotype: A read error may explain this, as a much larger clone is one base away. CDR3 in amino acids: CASSPGSTKKRFF. CDR3 bases: TGTGCCAGCAGTCCGGGAAGTACTAAAAAACGGTTTTTT. The chain recombines TRBV7-2 with TRBJ1-4; no reliable D call. Germline CDR1 is SGHTA and CDR2 is FQGNSA. This CDR3 spans 13 amino acids.

In this sample, this clonotype turned up a few times. At one of its ends the junction is not consistent with the germline gene, which may arise from a read error. The genes are TRBV24-1 and TRBJ2-2; D not resolved. CDR1 and CDR2 (germline): KGHDR, SFDVKD. The CDR3 extends over 13 amino acids. The chain's CDR3 is CATSDFVPGELFF. In DNA form, the CDR3 reads TGTGCCACCAGCGATTTCGTACCGGGGGAGCTGTTTTTT.

This clonotype appeared a single time. Possible read error: a much larger clone is one base away. The rearrangement links TRBV20-1 to TRBJ2-5, with 13 bases identical to TRBD2. The CDR3 sequence is 16 residues long. J lost 11 bases, V lost 3 bases, and 15 bases had no gene match. Germline V gene lookup returns CDR1 DFQATT and CDR2 SNEGSKA (reference sequence). CDR3 residues: CSARKLAGGPSNEQYF. CDR3 coding DNA: TGCAGTGCTAGGAAACTAGCGGGGGGGCCCTCCAATGAGCAGTACTTC.

This clonotype was seen ten or more times. V is TRBV3-1 and J is TRBJ2-3; TRBD1 agrees at 10 bases. CDR3 length equals 16 residues. Per the germline V gene, CDR1 is LGHDT and CDR2 is YNNKEL (reference sequence). Unmatched junction bases numbered 6, after V lost 4 bases and J lost 2 bases. The CDR3 bases are TGTGCCAGCAGCCTTAGGACAGGGGGTGTCACAGATACGCAGTATTTT. Protein: CASSLRTGGVTDTQYF.

In this sample, this clonotype turned up many times. The chain uses TRBV25-1 and TRBJ2-5; the match to TRBD1 covers 9 bases. The germline CDR1 and CDR2 sequences are MGHDK and SYGVNS. The CDR3 is 14 residues long. Unmatched junction bases numbered 7, after V lost 9 bases and J lost 2 bases. The CDR3 spells CASTGTGRQETQYF. Written as DNA, the CDR3 is TGTGCCAGTACCGGGACAGGGAGACAAGAGACCCAGTACTTC.

The V gene is TRBV7-2, the J gene TRBJ2-1, with TRBD2 matching 8 bases. V dropped 6 bases and J dropped 0; count of bases not matched to a gene: 7. The CDR3 is made up of 16 amino acids. The germline CDR1 and CDR2 sequences are SGHTA and FQGNSA. The CDR3 spells CASRFSGASSYNEQFF. CDR3 DNA: TGTGCCAGCAGGTTTAGCGGGGCCAGCTCCTACAATGAGCAGTTCTTC. Together with reference TRBV7-2 and TRBJ2-1, the CDR3 gives the full variable domain: GAGVSQSPSNKVTEKGKDVELRCDPISGHTALYWYRQSLGQGLEFLIYFQGNSAPDKSGLPSDRFSAERTGGSVSTLTIQRTQQEDSAVYLCASRFSGASSYNEQFFGPGTRLTVL.

In this sample, this clonotype turned up many times. This chain connects TRBV7-9 to TRBJ2-5, with TRBD1 matching over 7 bases. Looked up from germline, CDR1 is SEHNR and CDR2 is FQNEAQ (reference sequence). Trimming took 5 bases from V and 11 from J; bases not matched to a gene: 20. There are 16 residues in the CDR3. DNA for the CDR3: TGTGCCAGCAGCGGACGACAGGGCTCGTCTTACAATGAGCAGTACTTC. It encodes CASSGRQGSSYNEQYF.

Turning to this clonotype: This may be a read error, as it is one base from a much larger clone. The chain couples TRBV5-1 to TRBJ2-1; D may be TRBD2 (6 bases). The CDR3 sequence is 15 residues long. Trimming removed 2 bases at V and 13 bases at J, with 22 bases between. CDR1 and CDR2 from the germline V gene are SGHRS and YFSETQ. In DNA form, the CDR3 reads TGCGCCAGCAGCTTCGATCCAGGGAGGCAAGGGACCCAGTTCTTC. This translates into CASSFDPGRQGTQFF.